A selection of T cell receptor beta chains follows, all from one sample in a study of spatial heterogeneity in lung cancer. TCRdb itself ran the 5' RACE reads through MiXCR, one entry per CDR3 protein. The sample lists approximately 50,000 distinct CDR3 sequences; roughly 7.4% were seen once. The specimen comprised PBMCs, sampled at follow-up. The receptors originated from a female donor with early-stage non-small cell lung cancer. The CDR3 runs from the conserved cysteine through the conserved F or W. The D gene is left open where the match is weak. A clone size is listed for some rows: how often the clone was seen (once, few, many), or a class if it is expanded.

d_gene,j_gene,v_gene,len,abundance,CDR3aa,CDR3nt
NA,TRBJ2-2,TRBV12-3/TRBV12-4,14,many,CASSFGAPTGELFF,TGTGCCAGCAGTTTTGGGGCCCCAACCGGGGAGCTGTTTTTT
TRBD2,TRBJ2-1,TRBV12-3/TRBV12-4,16,NA,CASKPPGLVRFDEQFF,TGTGCCAGCAAACCACCGGGACTAGTGCGTTTTGATGAGCAGTTCTTC
NA,TRBJ2-5,TRBV6-6,14,NA,CASSYGGAQETQYF,TGTGCCAGCAGTTACGGGGGGGCGCAGGAGACCCAGTACTTC
TRBD2,TRBJ2-3,TRBV15,16,NA,CATSREWGGVTDTQYF,TGTGCCACCAGCAGAGAATGGGGAGGGGTCACAGATACGCAGTATTTT
NA,TRBJ1-4,TRBV28,14,few,CASTGGQGNEKLFF,TGTGCCAGCACCGGTGGTCAGGGGAATGAAAAACTGTTTTTT
NA,TRBJ1-1,TRBV6-6,14,many,CASMWAATLNEAFF,TGTGCCAGCATGTGGGCAGCCACTCTCAATGAAGCTTTCTTT
TRBD2,TRBJ2-1,TRBV24-1,16,few,CATSDFLAGDYNEQFF,TGTGCCACCAGTGATTTTCTAGCGGGGGACTACAATGAGCAGTTCTTC
TRBD1,TRBJ2-4,TRBV27,14,few,CASSRQGQKNIQYF,TGTGCCAGCAGCAGACAGGGGCAGAAAAACATTCAGTACTTC
NA,TRBJ2-5,TRBV7-9,16,many,CASSPRGWQAEETQYF,TGTGCCAGCAGCCCCCGAGGCTGGCAGGCCGAAGAGACCCAGTACTTC
TRBD2,TRBJ2-7,TRBV6-5,14,many,CASSYLAGQYEQYF,TGTGCCAGCAGTTACTTAGCGGGGCAATACGAGCAGTACTTC
NA,TRBJ2-7,TRBV5-1,16,few,CASSPQPGRGAHEQYF,TGCGCCAGCAGCCCTCAACCGGGACGGGGGGCCCACGAGCAGTACTTC
NA,TRBJ2-3,TRBV5-6,13,NA,CASSLKPGDSQYF,TGTGCCAGCAGCTTAAAACCAGGGGATTCGCAGTATTTT
NA,TRBJ2-3,TRBV29-1,14,NA,CSVEIGRLTDTQYF,TGCAGCGTTGAAATAGGGAGGTTAACAGATACGCAGTATTTT
NA,TRBJ2-5,TRBV2,12,many,CASSGDGETQYF,TGTGCCAGCAGTGGGGACGGGGAGACCCAGTACTTC
NA,TRBJ2-3,TRBV5-1,14,NA,CASSFGTFTDTQYF,TGCGCCAGCAGCTTCGGCACGTTCACAGATACGCAGTATTTT
TRBD2,TRBJ2-1,TRBV7-2,15,many,CASSSRTSGGNEQFF,TGTGCCAGCAGCTCCAGGACTAGCGGGGGCAATGAGCAGTTCTTC
NA,TRBJ1-4,TRBV5-1,15,many,CASSLEGGRNEKLFF,TGCGCCAGCAGCTTGGAAGGGGGTAGAAATGAAAAACTGTTTTTT
NA,TRBJ2-7,TRBV6-1,13,medium-sized,CASSEAGQGEQYF,TGTGCCAGCAGTGAAGCGGGACAAGGCGAGCAGTACTTC
TRBD2,TRBJ2-1,TRBV4-2,18,NA,CASSPPPRGGAARFEQFF,TGTGCCAGCAGCCCACCACCTCGCGGGGGGGCGGCGCGCTTTGAGCAGTTCTTC
NA,TRBJ1-2,TRBV24-1,12,many,CATSSGVDGYTF,TGTGCCACCAGTTCAGGGGTAGATGGCTACACCTTC
NA,TRBJ1-6,TRBV12-3/TRBV12-4,14,many,CASSAQGQGSPLHF,TGTGCCAGCAGCGCCCAGGGGCAAGGGTCACCCCTCCACTTT
TRBD1,TRBJ2-7,TRBV20-1,12,NA,CSAGTQGDEQYF,TGCAGTGCTGGTACACAGGGGGACGAGCAGTACTTC
TRBD2,TRBJ2-7,TRBV12-3/TRBV12-4,17,few,CASSFRLGLSDSYEQYF,TGTGCCAGCAGTTTTCGCCTGGGACTATCCGACTCCTACGAGCAGTACTTC
TRBD1,TRBJ2-7,TRBV13,15,few,CASSLGGTASYEQYF,TGTGCCAGCAGCTTAGGGGGGACAGCTTCCTACGAGCAGTACTTC
NA,TRBJ2-3,TRBV5-1,13,many,CASSLEPSDTQYF,TGCGCCAGCAGCCTGGAACCATCCGATACGCAGTATTTT
NA,TRBJ2-3,TRBV24-1,15,many,CATSDLGGRADTQYF,TGTGCCACCAGTGATTTAGGGGGACGGGCAGATACGCAGTATTTT
TRBD2,TRBJ2-3,TRBV20-1,14,many,CSAPSGGNTDTQYF,TGCAGTGCCCCTAGCGGAGGCAACACAGATACGCAGTATTTT
TRBD1,TRBJ2-5,TRBV5-6,14,many,CASSLPRGTETQYF,TGTGCCAGCAGCTTGCCCAGGGGGACAGAGACCCAGTACTTC
TRBD1,TRBJ1-6,TRBV6-1,17,few,CANRRDRAGSYNSPLHF,TGTGCCAACAGACGGGACAGGGCTGGGTCCTATAATTCACCCCTCCACTTT
NA,TRBJ1-1,TRBV28,12,many,CATSGAHTEAFF,TGTGCCACTTCGGGGGCCCACACTGAAGCTTTCTTT
NA,TRBJ1-4,TRBV6-5,17,NA,CASSYSLLAVTNEKLFF,TGTGCCAGCAGTTACAGTCTCCTGGCGGTTACTAATGAAAAACTGTTTTTT
TRBD1,TRBJ2-7,TRBV7-6,13,few,CASRSGTDYEQYF,TGTGCCAGCAGGTCCGGGACAGACTACGAGCAGTACTTC
NA,TRBJ1-5,TRBV7-6,16,NA,CASSLVSGLGNQPQHF,TGTGCCAGCAGCTTAGTTTCGGGGTTGGGAAATCAGCCCCAGCATTTT
TRBD1,TRBJ2-1,TRBV2,12,many,CASSRQGYEQFF,TGTGCCAGCAGCCGACAGGGGTATGAGCAGTTCTTC
TRBD1,TRBJ2-1,TRBV29-1,12,many,CSGTGVNHEQFF,TGCAGCGGGACAGGGGTTAACCATGAGCAGTTCTTC
NA,TRBJ1-2,TRBV29-1,12,NA,CSGRQGNYGYTF,TGCAGCGGGCGGCAGGGGAACTATGGCTACACCTTC
NA,TRBJ2-3,TRBV5-5,14,many,CASSLVRDPDTQYF,TGTGCCAGCAGCTTGGTCAGGGACCCAGATACGCAGTATTTT
TRBD1,TRBJ2-2,TRBV4-1,16,many,CASSLGQDRNTGELFF,TGCGCCAGCAGCCTCGGACAGGATAGGAACACCGGGGAGCTGTTTTTT
NA,TRBJ2-7,TRBV7-2,15,NA,CASSPGTLISYEQYF,TGTGCCAGCAGCCCGGGGACTCTTATCTCCTACGAGCAGTACTTC
NA,TRBJ2-1,TRBV19,16,NA,CASSPGTSLGYNEQFF,TGTGCCAGTAGCCCCGGGACCTCTCTCGGCTACAATGAGCAGTTCTTC
NA,TRBJ1-6,TRBV6-1,14,many,CASRTGGLPTPLHF,TGTGCCAGCAGGACGGGCGGCCTCCCTACACCCCTCCACTTT
TRBD2,TRBJ2-3,TRBV2,19,few,CASSDPPGLAGGSTDTQYF,TGTGCCAGCAGTGACCCCCCAGGACTAGCGGGGGGCAGCACAGATACGCAGTATTTT
NA,TRBJ2-4,TRBV11-2,15,many,CASGSGGGAKNIQYF,TGTGCCAGCGGCTCTGGGGGCGGGGCCAAAAACATTCAGTACTTC
TRBD1,TRBJ1-4,TRBV5-1,16,many,CASSRTGVTGDEKLFF,TGCGCCAGCAGCCGGACGGGTGTGACAGGGGATGAAAAACTGTTTTTT
NA,TRBJ2-3,TRBV24-1,18,few,CATSDLRGGGNPTDTQYF,TGTGCCACCAGTGATTTGCGCGGGGGCGGTAATCCCACAGATACGCAGTATTTT
NA,TRBJ1-5,TRBV7-2,14,many,CASSLEGGDQPQHF,TGTGCCAGCAGCTTAGAGGGAGGGGATCAGCCCCAGCATTTT
TRBD2,TRBJ2-5,TRBV12-3/TRBV12-4,14,NA,CASSGRGSQETQYF,TGTGCCAGCAGTGGGCGGGGGTCTCAAGAGACCCAGTACTTC
NA,TRBJ2-3,TRBV7-9,16,NA,CASSSSLRGGTDTQYF,TGTGCCAGCAGCTCCTCCCTCAGGGGGGGCACAGATACGCAGTATTTT
NA,TRBJ2-3,TRBV10-3,15,few,CAISYSGKDTDTQYF,TGTGCCATCTCCTATAGCGGAAAAGACACAGATACGCAGTATTTT
TRBD1,TRBJ1-6,TRBV6-5,16,few,CASSYSGQRYNSPLHF,TGTGCCAGCAGTTACTCGGGACAGAGATATAATTCACCCCTCCACTTT
NA,TRBJ1-2,TRBV4-1,16,NA,CASSQEGAGRNYGYTF,TGCGCCAGCAGCCAAGAAGGGGCAGGGAGGAACTATGGCTACACCTTC
TRBD2,TRBJ2-1,TRBV5-6,18,NA,CASSQELAGIYSYNEQFF,TGTGCCAGCTCGCAGGAACTAGCGGGAATTTACTCCTACAATGAGCAGTTCTTC
NA,TRBJ2-2,TRBV12-3/TRBV12-4,13,many,CASSLGGTGELFF,TGTGCCAGCAGTTTGGGTGGAACCGGGGAGCTGTTTTTT
TRBD2,TRBJ2-3,TRBV20-1,14,few,CSARGTSVRDTQYF,TGCAGTGCTAGAGGCACTAGCGTCAGAGATACGCAGTATTTT